A single sample gave rise to the 7 T cell receptor beta chains below, sequenced in a study of cytomegalovirus exposure and HLA in healthy donors. With 60 Vbeta and 13 Jbeta primers, the PCR was carried out. TCRdb's table, derived via immunoSEQ multiplex PCR, lists solely in-frame clones and lacks some. The sample gives roughly 200,000 clones, 70% of which show up once; 2.6% is in the top ten. Sequencing was done on a sample of PBMCs. Receptors were obtained from a middle-aged man in good health and CMV-seropositive.

The chain couples TRBV5-5 to TRBJ1-6, with 9 bases fitting TRBD1. The CDR3 is 15 residues long. Germline CDR1 is SGHKS and CDR2 is YYEKEE (reference sequence). V lost 4 bases and J lost 12; bases outside the gene matches: 11. CDR3 in amino acids: CASSPGDRAVEPLHF. CDR3 nucleotide sequence: TGTGCCAGCAGCCCGGGGGACAGGGCCGTCGAACCCCTCCACTTT.

The V and J genes are TRBV5-5 and TRBJ2-2; no clear D. The CDR3 runs to 11 residues. With 1 base removed from V and 7 bases from J, the gap between germline ends came to 2 bases. The germline V gene encodes CDR1 SGHKS and CDR2 YYEKEE (reference sequence). In nucleotides, the CDR3 is TGTGCCAGCAGCTTGTACGGGGAGCTGTTTTTT. Its translation is CASSLYGELFF. Based on the CDR3 plus reference TRBV5-5 and TRBJ2-2, the full variable domain is DAGVTQSPTHLIKTRGQQVTLRCSPISGHKSVSWYQQVLGQGPQFIFQYYEKEERGRGNFPDRFSARQFPNYSSELNVNALLLGDSALYLCASSLYGELFFGEGSRLTVL.

This clone was seen just once. The chain carries TRBV5-1 and TRBJ2-7, with TRBD2 as a possible D gene (5 bases). V gave up 4 bases and J gave up 6 bases, with 17 bases separating them. Germline V gene lookup returns CDR1 SGHRS and CDR2 YFSETQ. The CDR3 contains 14 residues. CDR3 residues: CASSPPGYGFEQYF. DNA of the CDR3: TGCGCCAGCAGCCCTCCGGGATATGGTTTCGAGCAGTACTTC.

The chain combines TRBV6-1 with TRBJ2-2, with TRBD1 identical over 12 bases. The J segment lost 2 bases and the V segment lost 4 bases, leaving 5 bases of the junction unmatched. The CDR3 length is 17 residues. The germline V gene encodes CDR1 MNHNS and CDR2 SASEGT. The CDR3 here is CASSVLGTGGNTGELFF. CDR3 in DNA: TGTGCCAGCAGTGTACTGGGGACAGGGGGCAACACCGGGGAGCTGTTTTTT.

The chain joins TRBV4-1 to TRBJ2-5; D possibly corresponds to TRBD2 (5 bases). V was cut by 1 base and J by 0 bases, with 6 bases left in between. This CDR3 is built from 14 residues. Germline loops: CDR1 MGHRA, CDR2 YSYEKL. CDR3 in DNA: TGCGCCAGCAGCCAAGGAGGGAACCAAGAGACCCAGTACTTC. Its translation is CASSQGGNQETQYF.

This clone was seen a single time. The chain joins TRBV28 to TRBJ1-2; TRBD1 aligns across 7 bases. Per germline, CDR1 MDHEN and CDR2 SYDVKM. The CDR3 covers 13 residues. Unmatched junction bases numbered 4, after V lost 6 bases and J lost 3 bases. The CDR3: CASSPTGDYGYTF. CDR3 bases: TGTGCCAGCAGCCCTACAGGGGACTATGGCTACACCTTC.

The table lists this clone with a few counts. The CDR3 DNA follows: TGTGCCAGCAGCTCGGGACTAGCGGGGGGGTCTGCCGGGGAGCTGTTTTTT. This codes for CASSSGLAGGSAGELFF. This sequence joins TRBV5-4 and TRBJ2-2, with 16 bases fitting TRBD2. V shed 3 bases and J 6 bases; nucleotides not matched to a gene: 5. Germline assignment: CDR1 SGHNT and CDR2 YYREEE (reference sequence). This CDR3 contains 17 residues.